The 20 T cell receptor beta chains below come from one sample, sequenced in a study of blood T cell repertoires in COVID-19 (dated by TCRdb to about 2020). The library came from the immunoSEQ multiplex PCR assay. As stored in TCRdb, this immuneACCESS dataset retains in-frame rearrangements with V and J assigned. A fraction of the clones does not appear; measured against another copy, unresolved V genes explain less than half of the discrepancy, and the remainder lacks a known reason. Within this sample are 190,000 or so clones, with around 87% of them counted one time only. Of the sample, around 2.6% is held by the ten largest clones. Sequences were obtained from peripheral blood. These receptor sequences come from a man between 35 and 55 years old with active or convalescent COVID-19.

The CDR3 here is CASIGQLQETQYF. DNA for the CDR3: TGTGCCAGCATTGGGCAGCTTCAAGAGACCCAGTACTTC. The rearrangement links TRBV2 to TRBJ2-5; no firm D call. Per the germline V gene, CDR1 is SNHLY and CDR2 is FYNNEI. Trimming removed 7 bases from V and 2 bases from J, with 11 bases in between. This CDR3 has 13 amino acids.

This chain connects TRBV11-2 to TRBJ2-7; D is unresolved. V lost 3 bases to trimming and J lost 2 bases, with 14 bases between them. Germline assignment: CDR1 SGHAT and CDR2 FQNNGV. The CDR3 totals 15 residues. The CDR3: CASSFRQSVTYEQYF. CDR3 coding DNA: TGTGCCAGCAGCTTTCGGCAGAGCGTCACCTACGAGCAGTACTTC. The full variable domain, in which reference TRBV11-2 and TRBJ2-7 provide the parts outside the CDR3, is EAGVAQSPRYKIIEKRQSVAFWCNPISGHATLYWYQQILGQGPKLLIQFQNNGVVDDSQLPKDRFSAERLKGVDSTLKIQPAKLEDSAVYLCASSFRQSVTYEQYFGPGTRLTVT.

J is TRBJ2-2 and V is TRBV11-2; D possibly corresponds to TRBD2 (5 bases). The CDR3 is 18 amino acids. Per the germline V gene, CDR1 is SGHAT and CDR2 is FQNNGV. The V gene lost 5 bases and the J gene lost 0 bases, with 19 bases spanning the gap. The CDR3 protein is CASSPLFLRATNTGELFF. CDR3 coding DNA: TGTGCCAGCAGCCCCCTCTTTCTGCGGGCAACGAACACCGGGGAGCTGTTTTTT.

The rearrangement links TRBV30 to TRBJ1-6, with D possibly matching TRBD1 (5 bases). From germline, CDR1 is GTSNPN and CDR2 SVGIG (reference sequence). This CDR3 has 14 amino acids. Trimming took 4 bases from V and 4 from J, leaving 11 bases between them. The CDR3 loop is CAWTQEGYNSPLHF. CDR3 in DNA: TGTGCCTGGACCCAGGAGGGGTATAATTCACCCCTCCACTTT.

The chain couples TRBV2 to TRBJ1-3, with 7 bases aligning to TRBD1. The CDR3 covers 17 residues. V gave up 5 bases and J gave up 0 bases; unmatched junction bases: 10. Looked up from germline, CDR1 is SNHLY and CDR2 is FYNNEI. The CDR3 spells CASSQRTGLFSGNTIYF. As DNA, the CDR3 is TGTGCCAGCAGTCAACGGACAGGTCTTTTCTCTGGAAACACCATATATTTT.

The chain is built from TRBV15 and TRBJ2-7; TRBD1 aligns across 7 bases. CDR3 length: 13 amino acids. V trimming: 3 bases; J trimming: 3 bases; junction bases outside the gene matches: 2. The germline V gene has CDR1 LNHNV and CDR2 YYDKDF (reference sequence). CDR3 in amino acids: CATSSGDSYEQYF. The CDR3 coding sequence is TGTGCCACCAGCAGCGGGGACAGCTACGAGCAGTACTTC.

The chain employs TRBV10-2 and TRBJ1-1, with TRBD1 identical over 7 bases. Losses at the gene ends were 6 bases for V and 5 bases for J; bases not matched to a gene: 12. The CDR3 has 15 residues. CDR1 is WSHSY and CDR2 is SAAADI in the germline V gene. CDR3 sequence: CASSPRDSSRTEAFF. In DNA form, the CDR3 reads TGCGCCAGCAGCCCCCGGGACAGTAGTAGGACTGAAGCTTTCTTT.

The V call is TRBV5-5, the J call TRBJ2-2, with D tentatively TRBD1 (8 bases). The CDR3 is 18 amino acids. Germline V CDR1 and CDR2: SGHKS, YYEKEE (reference sequence). The V end lost 1 base, the J end lost 6 bases, and 22 bases lay between the germline ends. CDR3 region: CASSLLGQGGPRAGELFF. The CDR3 coding sequence is TGTGCCAGCAGCTTGTTAGGACAGGGAGGGCCTCGGGCCGGGGAGCTGTTTTTT. The complete variable domain, with remaining parts taken from reference TRBV5-5 and TRBJ2-2, reads DAGVTQSPTHLIKTRGQQVTLRCSPISGHKSVSWYQQVLGQGPQFIFQYYEKEERGRGNFPDRFSARQFPNYSSELNVNALLLGDSALYLCASSLLGQGGPRAGELFFGEGSRLTVL.

This chain uses TRBV7-2 with TRBJ2-1; D remains ambiguous. V was clipped by 2 bases and J by 4 bases, with 6 bases between them. This CDR3 is built from 13 residues. Looked up from germline, CDR1 is SGHTA and CDR2 is FQGNSA. This chain's CDR3 is CASSLIQYNEQFF. CDR3 DNA sequence: TGTGCCAGCAGCTTAATACAGTACAATGAGCAGTTCTTC.

V usage is TRBV12-5 and J usage is TRBJ2-5; D might be TRBD2 (5 bases). Germline lookup yields CDR1 LGHNT and CDR2 FRNRAP. CDR3 length: 13 residues. V was trimmed by 1 base and J by 5 bases, leaving 8 bases between them. The CDR3: CASGLGGGETQYF. The CDR3 bases are TGTGCTAGTGGTTTGGGCGGAGGTGAGACCCAGTACTTC.

The J gene is TRBJ1-4, the V gene TRBV18; 8 bases align to TRBD1. The CDR3 consists of 12 residues. Germline CDR1 is KGHSH and CDR2 is LQKENI. Trimming cost V 5 bases and J 11 bases; bases outside gene matches: 4. CDR3 sequence reads: CASSSTGDKLFF. DNA for the CDR3: TGTGCCAGCTCATCGACAGGGGATAAACTGTTTTTT.

In this sample, this clone turned up once. The CDR3 coding sequence is TGCGCCAGCGGGGACAGGGGATCCACCTACGAGCAGTACTTC. Its protein product is CASGDRGSTYEQYF. J is TRBJ2-7 and V is TRBV10-2; 10 bases align to TRBD1. Germline CDR1 WSHSY, CDR2 SAAADI. The junction had 6 bases not matched to a gene; V was cut back by 8 bases and J by 2 bases. The CDR3 is 14 amino acids.

The chain recombines TRBV5-4 with TRBJ1-1, with D maybe TRBD1 (5 bases). This CDR3 spans 16 amino acids. V was pared by 4 bases and J by 4 bases, with 20 bases between. From germline, CDR1 is SGHNT and CDR2 YYREEE (reference sequence). The CDR3 region is CASSPRTPGGITEAFF. The CDR3 DNA follows: TGTGCCAGCAGCCCACGCACTCCGGGGGGTATCACTGAAGCTTTCTTT.

There are many counts of this clone. The chain uses TRBV16 and TRBJ1-3; 10 bases are a match to TRBD1. CDR1 KGHSY and CDR2 FQNENV come from the germline V gene. The trim removed 0 bases at V and 7 bases at J, leaving 6 bases unmatched. The CDR3 extends over 16 amino acids. The CDR3 DNA reads as TGTGCCAGCAGCCAATCCCTGGGACAGGGGCGGAACACCATATATTTT. Translating gives CASSQSLGQGRNTIYF.

This clone occurred once. The J gene is TRBJ1-2, the V gene TRBV15; no clear D gene. Trimming shortened V by 1 base and J by 7 bases, and 7 bases separated the two germline ends. Germline V gene sequence: CDR1 LNHNV, CDR2 YYDKDF (reference sequence). The CDR3 has 12 amino acids. CDR3 protein: CATSRGEVGYTF. The CDR3 DNA follows: TGTGCCACCAGCAGAGGGGAGGTTGGCTACACCTTC.

The rearrangement uses TRBV5-1 and TRBJ1-4; 7 nucleotides line up with TRBD1. CDR1 and CDR2 from the germline V gene are SGHRS and YFSETQ. Trimming at V came to 2 bases and at J to 3 bases, leaving 10 bases not matched to a gene. The CDR3 totals 17 residues. CDR3 coding DNA: TGCGCCAGCAGCTTTGTCGGGAGACAGGGCTCTAATGAAAAACTGTTTTTT. Its translation: CASSFVGRQGSNEKLFF.

V gene TRBV27 combines with J gene TRBJ2-5; 8 bases fit TRBD1. V lost 3 bases to trimming and J lost 5 bases; unmatched junction nucleotides: 5. Germline V gene data show CDR1 as MNHEY and CDR2 as SMNVEV (reference sequence). The CDR3 has 14 residues. CDR3 bases: TGTGCCAGCAGTTTCCAGGGGGCCGCGGAGACCCAGTACTTC. Its translation: CASSFQGAAETQYF.

The chain recombines TRBV5-4 with TRBJ1-6; weak D call: TRBD1 (6 bases). The germline gives CDR1 SGHNT, CDR2 YYREEE (reference sequence). This CDR3 is 14 amino acids long. Trimming shortened V by 4 bases and J by 7 bases, and 12 bases separated the two germline ends. The CDR3 DNA is TGTGCCAGCAGCCGGACAGATAAGAATTCACCCCTCCACTTT. It codes for CASSRTDKNSPLHF.

The V gene is TRBV7-9, the J gene TRBJ2-5, with a weak D call TRBD1 (6 bases). Germline CDR1 reads SEHNR; CDR2 reads FQNEAQ (reference sequence). CDR3 length equals 14 residues. Trimming took 5 bases from V and 0 from J, leaving 10 bases between them. CDR3 in DNA: TGTGCCAGCAGCGCTTACAGGGACCAAGAGACCCAGTACTTC. Protein sequence: CASSAYRDQETQYF.

In nucleotides, the CDR3 is TGTGCCAGCAGGCCAGTCGGGGGGGCGCGGGAGCAGTACTTC. Protein sequence: CASRPVGGAREQYF. The chain combines TRBV6-5 with TRBJ2-7; TRBD2 matches 8 bases. Trimming cost V 6 bases and J 7 bases; bases outside gene matches: 11. This CDR3 is 14 amino acids long. CDR1 is MNHEY, CDR2 SVGAGI, per germline.